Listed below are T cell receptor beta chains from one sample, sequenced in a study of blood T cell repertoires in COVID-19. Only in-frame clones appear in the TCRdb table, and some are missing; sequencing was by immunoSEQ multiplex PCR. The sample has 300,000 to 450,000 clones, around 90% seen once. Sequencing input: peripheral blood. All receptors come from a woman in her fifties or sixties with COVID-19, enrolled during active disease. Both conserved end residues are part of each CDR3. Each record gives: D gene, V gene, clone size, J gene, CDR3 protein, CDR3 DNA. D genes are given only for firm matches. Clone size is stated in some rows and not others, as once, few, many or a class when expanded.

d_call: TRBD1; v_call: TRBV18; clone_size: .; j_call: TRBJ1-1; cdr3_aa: CASSPDREWTEAFF; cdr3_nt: TGTGCCAGCTCACCGGACAGGGAGTGGACTGAAGCTTTCTTT
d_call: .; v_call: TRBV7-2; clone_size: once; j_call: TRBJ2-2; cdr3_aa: CASSHDTSTANTGELFF; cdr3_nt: TGTGCCAGCAGCCACGATACTAGCACCGCGAACACCGGGGAGCTGTTTTTT
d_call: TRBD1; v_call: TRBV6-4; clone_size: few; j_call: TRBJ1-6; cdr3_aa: CASRVDRGNSPLHF; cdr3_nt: TGTGCCAGCAGGGTAGACAGGGGTAATTCACCCCTCCACTTT
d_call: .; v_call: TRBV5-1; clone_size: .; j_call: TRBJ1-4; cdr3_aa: CASSIKTGLNEKLFF; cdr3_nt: TGCGCCAGCAGCATAAAGACAGGACTTAATGAAAAACTGTTTTTT
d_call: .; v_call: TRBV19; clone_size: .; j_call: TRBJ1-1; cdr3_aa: CASSGRDRGDTEAFF; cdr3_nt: TGTGCCAGTAGTGGCCGGGACCGCGGGGACACTGAAGCTTTCTTT
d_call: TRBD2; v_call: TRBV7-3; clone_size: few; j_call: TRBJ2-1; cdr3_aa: CASSSYLAGFNEQFF; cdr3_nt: TGTGCCAGCAGCTCCTATTTAGCGGGGTTTAATGAGCAGTTCTTC
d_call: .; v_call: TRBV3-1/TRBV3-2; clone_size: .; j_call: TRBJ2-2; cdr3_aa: CASSLRGTNTGELFF; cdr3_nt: TGTGCCAGCAGCCTCCGAGGGACGAACACCGGGGAGCTGTTTTTT
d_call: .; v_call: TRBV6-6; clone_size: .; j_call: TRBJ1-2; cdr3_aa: CASSVRAGLRGYTF; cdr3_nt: TGTGCCAGCAGCGTTAGGGCGGGCCTGAGGGGCTACACCTTC
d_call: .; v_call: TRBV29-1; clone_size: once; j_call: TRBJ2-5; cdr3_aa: CSVLELTQTQYF; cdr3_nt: TGCAGCGTCCTTGAGCTTACGCAGACCCAGTACTTC
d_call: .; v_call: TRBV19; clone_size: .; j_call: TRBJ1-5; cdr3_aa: CASSLKAGNQPQHF; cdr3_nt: TGTGCCAGTAGTTTAAAGGCAGGGAATCAGCCCCAGCATTTT
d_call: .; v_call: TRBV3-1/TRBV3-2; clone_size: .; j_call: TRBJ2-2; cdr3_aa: CASSLAGLNTGELFF; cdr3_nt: TGTGCCAGCAGCCTCGCGGGGCTCAACACCGGGGAGCTGTTTTTT
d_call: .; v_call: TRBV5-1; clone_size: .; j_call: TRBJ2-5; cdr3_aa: CASRSGPAETQYF; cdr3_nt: TGCGCCAGCAGATCTGGTCCCGCGGAGACCCAGTACTTC
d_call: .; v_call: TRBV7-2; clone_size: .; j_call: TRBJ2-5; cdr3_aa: CASSPNYVQETQYF; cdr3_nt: TGTGCCAGCAGCCCAAACTACGTACAAGAGACCCAGTACTTC
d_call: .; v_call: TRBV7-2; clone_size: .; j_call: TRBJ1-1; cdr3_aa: CASSSRLINTEAFF; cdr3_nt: TGTGCCAGCAGCTCCCGACTGATAAACACTGAAGCTTTCTTT
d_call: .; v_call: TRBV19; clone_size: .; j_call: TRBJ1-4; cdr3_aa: CASSSQGNEKLFF; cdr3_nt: TGTGCCAGTAGTTCGCAGGGCAACGAAAAACTGTTTTTT
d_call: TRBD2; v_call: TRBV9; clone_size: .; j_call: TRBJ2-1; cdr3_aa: CASSLRGGNLNEQFF; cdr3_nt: TGTGCCAGCAGCTTGCGGGGGGGAAACCTCAATGAGCAGTTCTTC
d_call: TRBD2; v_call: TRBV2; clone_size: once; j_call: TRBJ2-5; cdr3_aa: CASTTSGAAMETQYF; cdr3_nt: TGTGCCAGTACGACTAGCGGGGCGGCCATGGAGACCCAGTACTTC
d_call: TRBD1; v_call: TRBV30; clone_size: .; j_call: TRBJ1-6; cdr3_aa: CAWGQGTNSPLHF; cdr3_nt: TGTGCCTGGGGACAGGGGACTAATTCACCCCTCCACTTT
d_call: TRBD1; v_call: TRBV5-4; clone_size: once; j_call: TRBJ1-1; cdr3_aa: CASSPRDRSLTEAFF; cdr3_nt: TGTGCCAGCAGCCCCAGGGACAGGTCCTTGACTGAAGCTTTCTTT
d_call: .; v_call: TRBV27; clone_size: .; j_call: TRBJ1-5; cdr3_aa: CASSPFYSGSNQPQHF; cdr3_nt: TGTGCCAGCAGTCCGTTCTACAGTGGTAGCAATCAGCCCCAGCATTTT
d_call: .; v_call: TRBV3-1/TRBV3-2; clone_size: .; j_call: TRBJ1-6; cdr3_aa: CASRLAGYNSPLHF; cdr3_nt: TGTGCCAGCAGACTAGCAGGCTATAATTCACCCCTCCACTTT
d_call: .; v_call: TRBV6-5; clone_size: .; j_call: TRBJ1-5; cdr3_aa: CASSSQVNQPQHF; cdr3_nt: TGTGCCAGCAGTTCTCAGGTCAATCAGCCCCAGCATTTT
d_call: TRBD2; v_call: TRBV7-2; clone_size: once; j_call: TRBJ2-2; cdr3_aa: CASSWTSGGAAGELFF; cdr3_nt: TGTGCCAGCAGCTGGACTAGCGGGGGGGCCGCCGGGGAGCTGTTTTTT
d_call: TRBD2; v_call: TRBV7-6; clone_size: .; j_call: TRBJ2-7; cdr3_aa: CASSSSGGGTKQYF; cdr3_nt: TGTGCCAGCAGCTCTAGCGGGGGGGGGACGAAGCAGTACTTC
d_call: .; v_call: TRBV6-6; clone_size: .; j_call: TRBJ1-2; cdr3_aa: CASTDRFLYGYTF; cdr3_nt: TGTGCCAGCACGGACAGATTTCTCTATGGCTACACCTTC
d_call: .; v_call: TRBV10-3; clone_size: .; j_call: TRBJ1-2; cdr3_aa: CAISDSGFGYTF; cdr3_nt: TGTGCCATCAGTGACAGTGGTTTTGGCTACACCTTC